Presented here are 23 T cell receptor beta chains from one specimen sequenced in a study of blood T cells in healthy people across ages. Primers used in a second PCR of roughly 6 to 11 cycles were a sample-barcoded 5' primer and a J-beta primer mix. TCRdb re-called the 5' RACE reads with MiXCR, one entry per CDR3 protein. The data contain around 1,900,000 distinct CDR3 sequences, 30% to 40% of them singletons. Sequencing was performed on blood. The receptors come from a human donor in good health.

Concerning this clonotype: Germline is not matched at one junction end, which may reflect a read error. This chain uses TRBV29-1 with TRBJ1-2; tentative D call: TRBD1 (6 bases). The CDR3 has 14 residues. The germline V gene has CDR1 SQVTM and CDR2 ANQGSEA. DNA of the CDR3: TGCAGGGTTGTTTTGGGGGGGGGCGACTATGGCTACACCTTC. Its protein product is CRVVLGGGDYGYTF.

This clonotype was picked up a small number of times. The chain uses TRBV5-1 and TRBJ2-2; 11 bases align to TRBD2. Germline V lookup: CDR1 SGHRS, CDR2 YFSETQ. CDR3 length: 16 residues. With V trimmed by 6 bases and J by 4 bases, 8 bases remained unmatched. CDR3 DNA: TGCGCCAGCAACTCCCCCGGACTAGCGGGCACCGGGGAGCTGTTTTTT. Amino acid sequence: CASNSPGLAGTGELFF. The full variable domain, completed using reference TRBV5-1 and TRBJ2-2, is KAGVTQTPRYLIKTRGQQVTLSCSPISGHRSVSWYQQTPGQGLQFLFEYFSETQRNKGNFPGRFSGRQFSNSRSEMNVSTLELGDSALYLCASNSPGLAGTGELFFGEGSRLTVL.

The CDR3 DNA reads as TGTGCCAGCAGACAAACCGAGCTAGCTGCTGATACGCAGTATTTT. Translated: CASRQTELAADTQYF. The J gene is TRBJ2-3, the V gene TRBV12-3 or TRBV12-4, with D perhaps matching TRBD2 (5 bases). CDR3 length: 15 amino acids. The V and J ends lost 6 bases and 6 bases respectively, with 19 bases between them.

This clonotype has just a few counts. This chain connects TRBV18 to TRBJ1-4; maybe TRBD1 (5 bases). This CDR3 is 12 amino acids long. The V and J ends lost 3 bases and 13 bases respectively, with 12 bases between them. CDR1 and CDR2 from the germline V gene are KGHSH and LQKENI. CDR3 nucleotides: TGTGCCAGCTCACCCGAGGGGATTGGACTGTTTTTT. Encoded protein: CASSPEGIGLFF.

The chain uses TRBV20-1 and TRBJ2-5; 8 bases match TRBD1. Matching the DNA end better, TRBJ2-7 makes the J call doubtful. This CDR3 contains 14 residues. Germline lookup yields CDR1 DFQATT and CDR2 SNEGSKA (reference sequence). CDR3 amino acids: CSAPSGTGGREQYF. In DNA form, the CDR3 reads TGCAGTGCTCCATCCGGGACAGGTGGGCGCGAGCAGTACTTC.

This clonotype was seen a few times. CDR3 sequence (DNA): TGCAGTGCTAGAGATCGGGGCCGCGATTACAATGAGCAGTTCTTC. This gives the protein CSARDRGRDYNEQFF. The V call is TRBV20-1, the J call TRBJ2-1, with D possibly being TRBD1 or TRBD2 (5 bases each). V lost 0 bases to trimming and J lost 4 bases, with 13 bases between them. The germline V gene has CDR1 DFQATT and CDR2 SNEGSKA (reference sequence). The CDR3 is 15 amino acids.

About this clonotype itself: Relative to the germline gene, one junction end is altered; a read error may explain this. This sequence joins TRBV7-2 and TRBJ2-7; D gene uncertain. Germline V lookup: CDR1 SGHTA, CDR2 FQGNSA. The CDR3 is 14 amino acids. The CDR3 nucleotides are TGTGCCAGCAGCTCCCACCGGAGCTCCCACGAGCAGTACTTC. Its protein product is CASSSHRSSHEQYF.

V gene TRBV10-3 combines with J gene TRBJ1-1; D possibly corresponds to TRBD1 (5 bases). Germline V gene data show CDR1 as ENHRY and CDR2 as SYGVKD. The CDR3 spans 14 residues. V dropped 4 bases and J dropped 4 bases, with 13 bases sitting between them. Written as DNA, the CDR3 is TGTGCCATCAGTGCCAGGGAGTCAGGCACTGAAGCTTTCTTT. As protein: CAISARESGTEAFF.

This clonotype was recorded once. The chain is built from TRBV15 and TRBJ2-7, with 7 nucleotides matching TRBD1. V lost 3 bases to trimming and J lost 0 bases; unmatched junction nucleotides: 2. Germline V gene data show CDR1 as LNHNV and CDR2 as YYDKDF (reference sequence). The CDR3 loop spans 14 amino acids. CDR3: CATSSRGISYEQYF. In DNA form, the CDR3 reads TGTGCCACCAGCAGCAGGGGGATCTCCTACGAGCAGTACTTC.

Only a few counts were recorded for this clonotype. V usage is TRBV6-1 and J usage is TRBJ2-1; 10 bases agree with TRBD2. J gave up 4 bases and V 4 bases, and 4 bases lay outside the gene matches. Germline V lookup: CDR1 MNHNS, CDR2 SASEGT. CDR3 size: 15 residues. In nucleotides, the CDR3 is TGTGCCAGCAGTGGGGGGACTAGCGCGTACAATGAGCAGTTCTTC. Amino acid sequence: CASSGGTSAYNEQFF.

The CDR3 nucleotides are TGTGCCAGCAGCCTAAACCCCCCCCGCGGGACTAGCGGCACAGATACGCAGTATTTT. As protein: CASSLNPPRGTSGTDTQYF. The V gene is TRBV7-6, the J gene TRBJ2-3; TRBD2 matches at 10 bases. Germline lookup yields CDR1 SGHVS and CDR2 FNYEAQ. There are 19 residues in the CDR3. After removal of 5 bases from V and 1 base from J, the junction contained 15 bases not matched to a gene. Looking up the rest from reference TRBV7-6 and TRBJ2-3 gives the full variable domain: GAGVSQSPRYKVTKRGQDVALRCDPISGHVSLYWYRQALGQGPEFLTYFNYEAQQDKSGLPNDRFSAERPEGSISTLTIQRTEQRDSAMYRCASSLNPPRGTSGTDTQYFGPGTRLTVL.

The table lists this clonotype with many counts. Given a much more abundant clone one base away, this may be a read error. The genes are TRBV3-1 and TRBJ1-1; tentatively, D is TRBD1 (5 bases). The V gene lost 3 bases and the J gene lost 4 bases, with 9 bases spanning the gap. CDR1 is LGHDT and CDR2 is YNNKEL in the germline V gene (reference sequence). The CDR3 runs to 13 residues. CDR3: CASSQGEGTEAFF. The CDR3 coding sequence is TGTGCCAGCAGCCAGGGGGAGGGCACTGAAGCTTTCTTT.

The chain has TRBV20-1 and TRBJ2-4; D is undetermined. The J call is uncertain, as TRBJ2-7 better fits the DNA end. CDR3 length: 11 amino acids. Germline assignment: CDR1 DFQATT and CDR2 SNEGSKA (reference sequence). This CDR3 is CSATDTYEQYF. In nucleotides, the CDR3 is TGCAGTGCCACAGATACCTACGAGCAGTACTTC.

The V call is TRBV4-2, the J call TRBJ1-4; no clear D. CDR3 length: 13 amino acids. CDR1 and CDR2 from the germline V gene are LGHNA and YNFKEQ. V lost 0 bases and J lost 11, with 10 bases in between. The DNA of the CDR3 is TGTGCCAGCAGCCAAGATCGGGTTCAGAAACTGTTTTTT. It yields the protein CASSQDRVQKLFF.

This clonotype has only one observation. The chain is built from TRBV19 and TRBJ1-1, with 8 bases identical to TRBD1. Germline V gene data show CDR1 as LNHDA and CDR2 as SQIVND (reference sequence). The length of the CDR3 is 14 residues. V was pared by 5 bases and J by 11 bases, with 13 bases of the junction left unmatched. The CDR3 DNA follows: TGTGCCAGTAGTCCCTCCGACAGGGGAGGTCGGGCTTTCTTT. The encoded protein is CASSPSDRGGRAFF.

This clonotype was picked up one time. J is TRBJ2-1 and V is TRBV7-9; D not resolved. The CDR3 is 15 amino acids. With 2 bases removed from V and 0 bases from J, the gap between germline ends came to 8 bases. Germline assignment: CDR1 SEHNR and CDR2 FQNEAQ (reference sequence). CDR3 in DNA: TGTGCCAGCAGCTTACGGGCGGTCTCCTACAATGAGCAGTTCTTC. Its translation: CASSLRAVSYNEQFF.

V gene TRBV5-6 combines with J gene TRBJ1-2; D might be TRBD1 (6 bases). CDR1 SGHDT and CDR2 YYEEEE come from the germline V gene. V was trimmed by 4 bases and J by 5 bases, leaving 12 bases between them. The CDR3 is 13 amino acids. The CDR3 sequence is CASSGQMSYGYTF. CDR3 nucleotides: TGTGCCAGCAGCGGACAGATGAGTTATGGCTACACCTTC.

The table lists this clonotype with a few counts. The gene calls are TRBV30 and TRBJ1-1; no clear D gene. V gave up 2 bases and J gave up 3 bases, with 10 bases separating them. Per germline, CDR1 GTSNPN and CDR2 SVGIG (reference sequence). This CDR3 contains 13 residues. The CDR3 loop reads CAWSKLRDTEAFF. The DNA of the CDR3 is TGTGCCTGGAGTAAGCTGAGGGACACTGAAGCTTTCTTT.

The chain couples TRBV12-5 to TRBJ2-5; 9 bases map to TRBD2. The CDR3 runs to 16 residues. After removal of 5 bases from V and 2 bases from J, the junction contained 9 bases not matched to a gene. The germline V gene encodes CDR1 LGHNT and CDR2 FRNRAP. As DNA, the CDR3 is TGTGCTAGTGGTCCTCGAGGTAGCGGGGGACAAGAGACCCAGTACTTC. It is translated as CASGPRGSGGQETQYF.

The V gene is TRBV5-1, the J gene TRBJ1-1; the D gene is possibly TRBD1 (5 bases). Germline values: CDR1 SGHRS, CDR2 YFSETQ. V was pared by 0 bases and J by 5 bases, with 11 bases between. This CDR3 contains 14 residues. In nucleotides, the CDR3 is TGCGCCAGCAGCTTGGCCTACAGGAAGACTGAAGCTTTCTTT. Encoded protein: CASSLAYRKTEAFF.

The CDR3 sequence is CASSGLRDKSSTDTQYF. CDR3 DNA sequence: TGCGCCAGCAGCGGACTCCGGGACAAATCTAGCACAGATACGCAGTATTTT. This chain joins TRBV5-1 and TRBJ2-3, with D tentatively TRBD1 (6 bases). This CDR3 is 17 amino acids long. V was pared by 4 bases and J by 0 bases, with 18 bases between. Germline CDR1 SGHRS, CDR2 YFSETQ.

The chain is built from TRBV5-1 and TRBJ2-6, with D perhaps TRBD2 (6 bases). Germline-derived CDR1 and CDR2 are SGHRS and YFSETQ. The V end lost 3 bases, the J end lost 4 bases, and 14 bases lay between the germline ends. The CDR3 consists of 16 residues. CDR3 nucleotides: TGCGCCAGCAGCTCGATTCCGGGAGCAGGGGCCAACGTCCTGACTTTC. Translation gives CASSSIPGAGANVLTF.

The chain employs TRBV20-1 and TRBJ2-1; D may be TRBD1 (6 bases). Trimming took 6 bases from V and 0 from J, leaving 15 bases between them. This CDR3 spans 15 amino acids. Germline lookup yields CDR1 DFQATT and CDR2 SNEGSKA (reference sequence). CDR3 loop: CSAQTGLASYNEQFF. DNA for the CDR3: TGCAGTGCCCAGACAGGCCTAGCCTCCTACAATGAGCAGTTCTTC.